A single T cell receptor (beta chain) is shown here with its context. In its sample, this clonotype was seen once. Its cognate antigen has yet to be identified. The record has no base qualities; no much larger clone is one base away. A single read counts as weak evidence. Peripheral blood CD8+ and CD4+ T cells from healthy donors, Susac syndrome patients and multiple sclerosis patients were profiled using high-throughput TCR beta sequencing. Multiple sclerosis controls were treatment-naive patients with stable or active relapsing-remitting disease fulfilling revised McDonald criteria. Bulk CD8+ and CD4+ T cells were purified by magnetic negative isolation, while CD8+ TEMRA cells were enriched using FACS. Blood was drawn into EDTA tubes, processed within 24 hours, and PBMCs were isolated by density gradient centrifugation. PBMCs intended for TCR sequencing were cryopreserved in liquid nitrogen and thawed later in a water bath at 37 degrees C. Purity of sorted or isolated CD4+, CD8+ and CD8+ TEMRA cells was at least 90%.

The CDR3 covers 13 residues, taking in both the cysteine and the phenylalanine. The entry retains the CDR3 DNA only, 39 bases that are in frame from base 1. V is shortened by 3 bases, J by 13 bases, and the region joining them spans 19 bases. CDR1 and CDR2 were assigned from the germline V gene (reference sequence) as DFQATT and SNEGSKA. These data originate in a study of CD8 T cells in Susac syndrome (dated by TCRdb to about 2019). Looking at the study overall: Repertoire sequencing was used to test whether CD8+ T cell activation and differentiation in Susac syndrome was antigen driven.

RNA was extracted using the RNeasy kit, and roughly 0.5 to 1 ug of the RNA was reverse transcribed with random hexamers. The immunoSEQ multiplex PCR assay, which covers 54 Vbeta and 13 Jbeta segments, was used to amplify TCR beta CDR3 regions. PCR amplification bias was corrected using a synthetic template baseline for primer optimization and computational correction. Under the source paper's analysis protocol: Reads were assigned to V, D and J genes according to IMGT and analyzed in immunoSEQ Analyzer, with only productive sequences retained. Clonality was calculated as one minus the Shannon entropy normalized by log2 of the number of productive unique sequences. For each patient and control, public and private clones were evaluated within the 100 most prevalent clones. Clones were defined as Susac-specific if absent from the healthy and MS cohorts, from 900 to 1,200 published viral clones and from other ImmuneACCESS disease sequences. Using fastp trimming at Q25 and MiXCR clonotype assembly, TCRdb reanalyzed the public sequencing data and kept in-frame beta chains. Duplicate CDR3 protein sequences are folded into a single record with the most common DNA and genes. TCRdb, rather than the study authors, made the V and J calls. Within this sample are 180,000 or so distinct CDR3 sequences, with 95% of them counted one time only. Under 0.095% of the sample comes from the top ten.

Summary of the overall study and its limitations: The TCR sequencing and HLA analysis was acknowledged to have included a relatively small number of individuals.

This chain is built from TRBV20-1 and TRBJ2-1, with the D gene uncertain. The sample was CD4+ T cells from PBMCs. The TCR sequence derives from a human donor with multiple sclerosis. Read as DNA, the sequence is TGCAGTGCTAGTTCAGGACCAGAACGTGGTCAGTTCTTC. Its protein product is CSASSGPERGQFF.